The rows below give T cell receptor beta chains drawn from one sample of a study of T cells after yellow fever vaccination. From the 5' RACE reads, TCRdb called clonotypes with MiXCR, one entry per CDR3 protein. The sample records some 240,000 distinct CDR3 sequences, less than 3.5% being singletons. Sequencing used CD4+ T cells sorted from PBMCs, obtained 10 days after the yellow fever booster vaccination. The receptors were gathered from a man aged 18 to 29 who received the YFV17D yellow fever vaccine. Each CDR3 is given with its conserved first and last residue. The D gene is left open where the match is weak. Rows give clone size only sometimes, using once, few, many, or a class for an expanded clone.

d_gene	abundance	j_gene	v_gene	CDR3aa	CDR3nt
-	many	TRBJ1-1	TRBV20-1	CSAPQGTYEAFF	TGCAGTGCTCCACAGGGTACCTATGAAGCTTTCTTT
-	few	TRBJ1-2	TRBV12-3/TRBV12-4	CASSFFYGYTF	TGTGCCAGCAGTTTCTTCTATGGCTACACCTTC
TRBD1	-	TRBJ2-7	TRBV19	CASSVDRATYEQYF	TGTGCCAGTAGCGTGGACAGGGCTACCTACGAGCAGTACTTC
-	-	TRBJ1-1	TRBV7-3	CASSLQEGEAFF	TGTGCCAGCAGCTTACAGGAAGGTGAAGCTTTCTTT
TRBD2	few	TRBJ2-7	TRBV29-1	CSVSGIPSYEQYF	TGCAGCGTAAGCGGGATTCCTTCCTACGAGCAGTACTTC
-	-	TRBJ1-4	TRBV6-5	CASRQRRGWDEKLFF	TGTGCCAGCAGGCAACGGAGGGGATGGGATGAAAAACTGTTTTTT
TRBD1	few	TRBJ1-4	TRBV20-1	CSAPDRGRTNEKLFF	TGCAGTGCGCCCGACAGGGGTCGAACTAATGAAAAACTGTTTTTT
TRBD2	many	TRBJ2-4	TRBV20-1	CSARDLLGLAGGLEDIQYF	TGCAGTGCTAGAGATCTCCTCGGACTAGCGGGGGGGCTGGAAGACATTCAGTACTTC
TRBD2	many	TRBJ2-5	TRBV6-2/TRBV6-3	CASSSHTGLAGLQETQYF	TGTGCCAGCAGTTCTCACACGGGACTAGCGGGTCTCCAAGAGACCCAGTACTTC
TRBD1	many	TRBJ2-7	TRBV20-1	CSAVPGQGTGEQYF	TGCAGTGCTGTTCCGGGACAGGGGACGGGGGAGCAGTACTTC
TRBD1	few	TRBJ2-1	TRBV5-1	CASSQPGQGVNEQFF	TGCGCCAGCAGCCAACCGGGACAGGGAGTCAATGAGCAGTTCTTC
TRBD1	many	TRBJ1-6	TRBV7-2	CASSQGQGGSPLHF	TGTGCCAGCAGCCAGGGACAGGGCGGTTCACCCCTCCACTTT
TRBD1	-	TRBJ1-2	TRBV29-1	CSVGGTGPNYGYTF	TGCAGCGTTGGCGGGACAGGGCCAAACTATGGCTACACCTTC
-	many	TRBJ2-7	TRBV6-2/TRBV6-3	CAGSYRWAYEQYF	TGTGCCGGCAGTTACAGGTGGGCCTACGAGCAGTACTTC
TRBD1	many	TRBJ1-4	TRBV7-8	CASKQGTNEKLFF	TGTGCCAGTAAACAGGGGACTAATGAAAAACTGTTTTTT
-	-	TRBJ1-6	TRBV6-5	CASRAPLHYNSPLHF	TGTGCCAGCCGCGCACCTTTACACTATAATTCACCCCTCCACTTT
-	-	TRBJ2-3	TRBV20-1	CSATPPGTDTQYF	TGCAGTGCCACGCCGCCGGGGACAGATACGCAGTATTTT
TRBD1	many	TRBJ2-3	TRBV5-1	CASSYGTGGGTDTQYF	TGCGCCAGCAGCTACGGGACAGGGGGCGGCACAGATACGCAGTATTTT
-	-	TRBJ2-2	TRBV5-1	CASSLAGLGNTGELFF	TGCGCCAGCAGCTTGGCAGGGCTGGGAAACACCGGGGAGCTGTTTTTT
-	few	TRBJ1-5	TRBV9	CASSVGQAWNQPQHF	TGTGCCAGCAGCGTAGGGCAGGCTTGGAATCAGCCCCAGCATTTT
TRBD2	-	TRBJ2-5	TRBV12-3/TRBV12-4	CASSIWGLGVPETQYF	TGTGCCAGCAGTATATGGGGACTAGGCGTACCAGAGACCCAGTACTTC
-	few	TRBJ1-2	TRBV7-8	CASSRSVLNYGYTF	TGTGCCAGCAGCCGAAGCGTCCTAAACTATGGCTACACCTTC
TRBD1	few	TRBJ2-7	TRBV18	CASSPPTGQGPSEQYF	TGTGCCAGCTCACCCCCGACCGGACAGGGTCCCTCCGAGCAGTACTTC
-	many	TRBJ2-7	TRBV24-1	CATAGFQVPPYEQYF	TGTGCCACCGCTGGGTTTCAGGTTCCACCTTACGAGCAGTACTTC